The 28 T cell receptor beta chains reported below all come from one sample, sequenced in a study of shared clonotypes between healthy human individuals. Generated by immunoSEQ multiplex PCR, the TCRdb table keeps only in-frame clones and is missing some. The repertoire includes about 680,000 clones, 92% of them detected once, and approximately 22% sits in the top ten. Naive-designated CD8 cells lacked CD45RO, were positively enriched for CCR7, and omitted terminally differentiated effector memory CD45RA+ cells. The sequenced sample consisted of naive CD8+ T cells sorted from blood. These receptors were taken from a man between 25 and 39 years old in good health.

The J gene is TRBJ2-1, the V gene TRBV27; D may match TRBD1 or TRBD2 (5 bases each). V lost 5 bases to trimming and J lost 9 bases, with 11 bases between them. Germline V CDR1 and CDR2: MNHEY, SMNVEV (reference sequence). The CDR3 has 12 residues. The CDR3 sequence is CASSDPGREQFF. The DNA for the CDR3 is TGTGCCAGCAGTGACCCGGGACGTGAGCAGTTCTTC.

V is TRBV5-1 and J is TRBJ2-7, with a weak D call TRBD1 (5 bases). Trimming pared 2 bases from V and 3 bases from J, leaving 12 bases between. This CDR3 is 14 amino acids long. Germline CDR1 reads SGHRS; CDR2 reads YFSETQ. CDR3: CASSLEDIGYEQYF. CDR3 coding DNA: TGCGCCAGCAGCTTAGAGGACATAGGCTACGAGCAGTACTTC.

CDR3: CASSSTGEYEQYF. CDR3 DNA: TGTGCCAGCAGCTCAACAGGGGAATACGAGCAGTACTTC. The genes are TRBV7-9 and TRBJ2-7; TRBD1 agrees at 7 bases. After removal of 4 bases from V and 4 bases from J, the junction contained 4 bases not matched to a gene. CDR1 is SEHNR, CDR2 FQNEAQ, per germline (reference sequence). The length of the CDR3 is 13 residues. The variable domain in full, with the rest retrieved from reference TRBV7-9 and TRBJ2-7, is DTGVSQNPRHKITKRGQNVTFRCDPISEHNRLYWYRQTLGQGPEFLTYFQNEAQLEKSRLLSDRFSAERPKGSFSTLEIQRTEQGDSAMYLCASSSTGEYEQYFGPGTRLTVT.

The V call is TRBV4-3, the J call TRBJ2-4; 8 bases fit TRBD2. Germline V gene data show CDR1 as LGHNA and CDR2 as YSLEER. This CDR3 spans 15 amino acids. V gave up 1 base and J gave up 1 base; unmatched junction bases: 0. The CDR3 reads CASSQGLAAKNIQYF. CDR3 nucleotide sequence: TGCGCCAGCAGCCAAGGACTAGCGGCCAAAAACATTCAGTACTTC.

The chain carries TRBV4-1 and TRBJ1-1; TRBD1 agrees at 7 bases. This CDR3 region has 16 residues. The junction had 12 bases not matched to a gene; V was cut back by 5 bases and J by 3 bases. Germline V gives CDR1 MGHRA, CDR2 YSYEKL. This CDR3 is CASSGDRGRGYTEAFF. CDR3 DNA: TGCGCCAGCAGCGGGGATAGGGGGCGCGGGTACACTGAAGCTTTCTTT.

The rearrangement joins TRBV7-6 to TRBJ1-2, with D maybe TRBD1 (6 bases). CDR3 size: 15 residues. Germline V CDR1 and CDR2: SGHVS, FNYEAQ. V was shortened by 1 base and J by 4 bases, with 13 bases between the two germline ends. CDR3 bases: TGTGCCAGCAGCTTAGTCGAACAGGGTCCCTATGGCTACACCTTC. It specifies CASSLVEQGPYGYTF.

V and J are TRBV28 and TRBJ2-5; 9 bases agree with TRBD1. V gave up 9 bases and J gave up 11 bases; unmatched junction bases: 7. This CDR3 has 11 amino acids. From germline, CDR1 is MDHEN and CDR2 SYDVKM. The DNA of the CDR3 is TGTGCCAGTCGACAGGGGGTACGACAGTACTTC. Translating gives CASRQGVRQYF.

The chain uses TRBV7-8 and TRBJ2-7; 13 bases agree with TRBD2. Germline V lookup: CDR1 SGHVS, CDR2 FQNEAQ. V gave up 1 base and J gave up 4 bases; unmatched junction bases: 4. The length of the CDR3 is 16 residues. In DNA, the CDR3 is TGTGCCAGCAGCTTAGGGACTAGCGGGAGTAGGTACGAGCAGTACTTC. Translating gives CASSLGTSGSRYEQYF.

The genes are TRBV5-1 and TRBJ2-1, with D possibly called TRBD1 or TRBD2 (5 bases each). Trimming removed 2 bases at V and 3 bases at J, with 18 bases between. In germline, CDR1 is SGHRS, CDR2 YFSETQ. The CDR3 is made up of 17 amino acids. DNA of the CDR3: TGCGCCAGCAGCTTCCCTGAGGGAGAGGGGTTCTACAATGAGCAGTTCTTC. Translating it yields CASSFPEGEGFYNEQFF.

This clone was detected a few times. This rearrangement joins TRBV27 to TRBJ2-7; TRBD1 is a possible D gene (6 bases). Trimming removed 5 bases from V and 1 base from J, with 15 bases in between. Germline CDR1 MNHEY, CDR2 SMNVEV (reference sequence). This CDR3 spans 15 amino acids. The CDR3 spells CASSLGGMGSYEQYF. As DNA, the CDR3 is TGTGCCAGCAGTCTAGGGGGTATGGGGTCCTACGAGCAGTACTTC.

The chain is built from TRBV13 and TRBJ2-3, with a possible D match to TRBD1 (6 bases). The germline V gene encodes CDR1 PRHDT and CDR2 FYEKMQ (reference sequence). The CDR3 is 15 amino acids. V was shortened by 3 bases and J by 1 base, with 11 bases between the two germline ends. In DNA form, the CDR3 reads TGTGCCAGCAGCTTCAAACCAGGGGGCACAGATACGCAGTATTTT. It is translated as CASSFKPGGTDTQYF.

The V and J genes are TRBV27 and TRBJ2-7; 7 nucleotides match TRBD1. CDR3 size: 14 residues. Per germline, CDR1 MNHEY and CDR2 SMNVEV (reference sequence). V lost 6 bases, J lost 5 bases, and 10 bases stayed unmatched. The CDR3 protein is CASRETGLRDEQYF. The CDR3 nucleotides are TGTGCCAGCAGGGAGACAGGGCTCAGGGACGAGCAGTACTTC.

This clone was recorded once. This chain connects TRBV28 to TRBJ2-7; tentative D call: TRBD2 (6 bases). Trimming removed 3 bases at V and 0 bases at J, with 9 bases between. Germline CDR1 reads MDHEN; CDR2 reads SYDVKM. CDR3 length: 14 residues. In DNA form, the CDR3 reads TGTGCCAGCAGTTTGCGGGGTTACTCCTACGAGCAGTACTTC. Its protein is CASSLRGYSYEQYF.

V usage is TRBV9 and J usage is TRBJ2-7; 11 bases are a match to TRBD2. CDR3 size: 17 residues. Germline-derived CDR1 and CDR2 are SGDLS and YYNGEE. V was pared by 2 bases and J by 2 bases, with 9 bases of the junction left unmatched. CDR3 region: CASSVAPGLAETYEQYF. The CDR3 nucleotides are TGTGCCAGCAGCGTCGCACCGGGACTAGCGGAAACCTACGAGCAGTACTTC.

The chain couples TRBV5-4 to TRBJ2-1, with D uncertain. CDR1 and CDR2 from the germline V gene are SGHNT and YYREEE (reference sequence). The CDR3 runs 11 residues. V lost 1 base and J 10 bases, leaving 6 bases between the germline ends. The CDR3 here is CASSLQAEQFF. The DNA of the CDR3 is TGTGCCAGCAGCTTGCAAGCAGAGCAGTTCTTC.

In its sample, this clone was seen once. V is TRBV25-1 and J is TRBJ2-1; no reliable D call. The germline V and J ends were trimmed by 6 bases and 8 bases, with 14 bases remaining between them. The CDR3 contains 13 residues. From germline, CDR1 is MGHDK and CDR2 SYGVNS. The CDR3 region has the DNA TGTGCCAGCAGGTCTCTAAGCGAAGATGAGCAGTTCTTC. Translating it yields CASRSLSEDEQFF. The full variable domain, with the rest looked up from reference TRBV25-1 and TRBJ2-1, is EADIYQTPRYLVIGTGKKITLECSQTMGHDKMYWYQQDPGMELHLIHYSYGVNSTEKGDLSSESTVSRIRTEHFPLTLESARPSHTSQYLCASRSLSEDEQFFGPGTRLTVL.

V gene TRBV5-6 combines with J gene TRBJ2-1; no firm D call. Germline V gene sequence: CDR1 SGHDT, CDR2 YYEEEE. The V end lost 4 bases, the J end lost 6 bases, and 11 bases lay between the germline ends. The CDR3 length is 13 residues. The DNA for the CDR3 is TGTGCCAGCAGCCCCCTACCCGGCAATGAGCAGTTCTTC. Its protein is CASSPLPGNEQFF.

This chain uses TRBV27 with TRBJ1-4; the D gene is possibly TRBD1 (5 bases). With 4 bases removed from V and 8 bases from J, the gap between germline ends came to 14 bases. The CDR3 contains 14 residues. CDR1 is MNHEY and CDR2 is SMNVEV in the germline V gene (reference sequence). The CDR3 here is CASSSRGRREKLFF. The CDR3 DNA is TGTGCCAGCAGTTCGAGGGGAAGACGGGAAAAACTGTTTTTT.

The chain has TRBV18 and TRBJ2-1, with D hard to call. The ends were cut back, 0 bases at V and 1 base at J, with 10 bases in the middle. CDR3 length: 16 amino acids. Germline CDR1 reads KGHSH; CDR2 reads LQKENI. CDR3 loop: CASSPPSAGSYNEQFF. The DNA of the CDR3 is TGTGCCAGCTCACCACCCTCGGCAGGTTCCTACAATGAGCAGTTCTTC. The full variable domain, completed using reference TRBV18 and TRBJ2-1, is NAGVMQNPRHLVRRRGQEARLRCSPMKGHSHVYWYRQLPEEGLKFMVYLQKENIIDESGMPKERFSAEFPKEGPSILRIQQVVRGDSAAYFCASSPPSAGSYNEQFFGPGTRLTVL.

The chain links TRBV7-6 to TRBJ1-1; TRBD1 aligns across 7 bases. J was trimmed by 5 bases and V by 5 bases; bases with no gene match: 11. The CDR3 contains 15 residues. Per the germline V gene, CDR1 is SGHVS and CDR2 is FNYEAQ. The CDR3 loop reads CASSLEGQSQTEAFF. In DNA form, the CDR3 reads TGTGCCAGCAGCCTAGAGGGACAGTCGCAGACTGAAGCTTTCTTT.

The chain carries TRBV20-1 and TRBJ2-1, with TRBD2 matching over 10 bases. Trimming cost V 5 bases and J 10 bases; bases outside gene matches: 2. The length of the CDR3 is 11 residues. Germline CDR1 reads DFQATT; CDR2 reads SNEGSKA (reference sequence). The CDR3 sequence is CSALLAGEQFF. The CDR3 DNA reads TGCAGTGCTTTACTAGCGGGAGAGCAGTTCTTC.

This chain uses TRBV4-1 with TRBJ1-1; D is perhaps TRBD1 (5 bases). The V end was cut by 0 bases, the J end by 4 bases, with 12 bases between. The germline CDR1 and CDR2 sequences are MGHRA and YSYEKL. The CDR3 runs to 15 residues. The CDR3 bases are TGCGCCAGCAGCCAAGACCCAGGGTCGGTCACTGAAGCTTTCTTT. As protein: CASSQDPGSVTEAFF.

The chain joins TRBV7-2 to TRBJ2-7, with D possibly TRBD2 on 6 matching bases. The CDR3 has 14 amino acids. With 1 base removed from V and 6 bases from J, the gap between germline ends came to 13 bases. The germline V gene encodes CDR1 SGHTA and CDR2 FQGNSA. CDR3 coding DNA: TGTGCCAGCAGCTTAGGGCAGGGAGGTTTCGAGCAGTACTTC. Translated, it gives CASSLGQGGFEQYF. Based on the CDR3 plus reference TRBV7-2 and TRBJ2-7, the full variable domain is GAGVSQSPSNKVTEKGKDVELRCDPISGHTALYWYRQSLGQGLEFLIYFQGNSAPDKSGLPSDRFSAERTGGSVSTLTIQRTQQEDSAVYLCASSLGQGGFEQYFGPGTRLTVT.

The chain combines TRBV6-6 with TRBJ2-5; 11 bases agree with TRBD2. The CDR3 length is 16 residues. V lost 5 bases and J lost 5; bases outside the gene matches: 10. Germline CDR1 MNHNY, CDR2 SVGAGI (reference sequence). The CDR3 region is CASSRVSGRAGETQYF. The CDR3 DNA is TGTGCCAGCAGTAGGGTTAGCGGGAGGGCCGGGGAGACCCAGTACTTC.

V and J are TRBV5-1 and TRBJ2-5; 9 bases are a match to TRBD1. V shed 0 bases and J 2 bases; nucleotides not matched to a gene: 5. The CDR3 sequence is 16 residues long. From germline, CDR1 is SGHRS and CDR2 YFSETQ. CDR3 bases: TGCGCCAGCAGCTTGGGACAGGGGGAGTTTCAAGAGACCCAGTACTTC. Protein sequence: CASSLGQGEFQETQYF.

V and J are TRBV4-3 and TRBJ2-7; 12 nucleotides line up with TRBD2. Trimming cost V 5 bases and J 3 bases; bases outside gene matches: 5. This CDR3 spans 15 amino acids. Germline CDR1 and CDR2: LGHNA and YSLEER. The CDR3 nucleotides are TGCGCCAGCAGCTTGGGACTAGCGGGTCTCTACGAGCAGTACTTC. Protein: CASSLGLAGLYEQYF.

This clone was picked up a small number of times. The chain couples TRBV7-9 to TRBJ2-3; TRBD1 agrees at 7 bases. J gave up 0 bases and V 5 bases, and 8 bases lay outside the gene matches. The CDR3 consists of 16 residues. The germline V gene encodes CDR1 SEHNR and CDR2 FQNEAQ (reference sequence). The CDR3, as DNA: TGTGCCAGCAGCCAAGTTCCGGGACAGAGCACAGATACGCAGTATTTT. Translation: CASSQVPGQSTDTQYF.

The CDR3 loop is CASSFPGWGREGYTF. The CDR3 nucleotides are TGTGCCAGCAGTTTCCCCGGTTGGGGTAGGGAGGGCTACACCTTC. This sequence joins TRBV28 and TRBJ1-2; no clear D. Trimming cost V 3 bases and J 8 bases, with 19 bases left between them. The CDR3 loop spans 15 amino acids. Germline-derived CDR1 and CDR2 are MDHEN and SYDVKM.